The TCR beta chain described here comes from a study of shared clonotypes between healthy human individuals. Only in-frame clones appear in the TCRdb table, and some are missing; sequencing was by immunoSEQ multiplex PCR. The sample carries about 2.3 million clones, roughly 93% recorded once. The material sequenced was naive CD4+ T cells from PBMCs. Subset noted: CD45RA+ positively selected. This clonotype originated in a young man in good health. Some clones in this sample may be carry-over from other donors' samples.

CDR3: CATSRYPVSSYEQYF. CDR3 DNA sequence: TGTGCCACCAGCAGATACCCCGTTAGTTCCTACGAGCAGTACTTC. This chain links TRBV15 with TRBJ2-7; D call uncertain. Germline CDR1 LNHNV, CDR2 YYDKDF (reference sequence). Deletions cut 2 bases from V and 1 base from J, with 12 bases between. This CDR3 has 15 amino acids.